These T cell receptor beta chains were read from a single sample in a study of graft-versus-host responses after intestinal transplantation. The antigens for these receptors are not known. Profiled with immunoSEQ multiplex PCR; TCRdb holds only in-frame clones, not every one. The repertoire holds 95,000 to 150,000 clones, with 85% to 95% as singletons. The specimen comprised unstimulated CD8+ T cells sorted from spleen or lymph node cells, sampled before intestinal transplant. These TCRs come from a human donor who received an intestinal transplant. Each CDR3 is given with its conserved first and last residue. A D gene is named only where the DNA matches it firmly. Clone size is given for some rows only: seen once, a few or many times, or a class if the clone is expanded.

v_gene	j_gene	abundance	d_gene	CDR3nt	CDR3aa
TRBV6-6	TRBJ2-7	.	.	TGTGCCAGCAGCATCCGTTCTCGGGCCTACGGGCAGTACTTC	CASSIRSRAYGQYF
TRBV13	TRBJ1-5	.	TRBD1	TGTGCCAGCAGCTTAGCAACGGGACAGATAGGCAGCAATCAGCCCCAGCATTTT	CASSLATGQIGSNQPQHF
TRBV6-1	TRBJ2-5	.	TRBD2	TGTGGGAGCGGGAGGGCCAGGGAGACCCAGTACTTC	CGSGRARETQYF
TRBV11-1	TRBJ1-2	.	.	TGTGCCAGCAGCCCCAATCCTGAGGCCTATGGCTACACCTTC	CASSPNPEAYGYTF
TRBV28	TRBJ1-5	.	.	TGTGCCAGCAGCTGGGGCAATCAGCCCCAGCATTTT	CASSWGNQPQHF
TRBV2	TRBJ2-1	.	TRBD2	TGTGCCAGCAGTGACGGGAGCGGGAGGGCCTACAATGAGCAGTTCTTC	CASSDGSGRAYNEQFF
TRBV4-1	TRBJ1-6	once	.	TGCGCCAGCAGCCGATCCGGCATCTCCTATAATTCACCCCTCCACTTT	CASSRSGISYNSPLHF
TRBV27	TRBJ2-2	.	.	TGTGCCAGCAGTTTATACGAGAACACCGGGGAGCTGTTTTTT	CASSLYENTGELFF
TRBV28	TRBJ1-3	.	.	TGTGCCAGCAGTTCCAACGGGGCAACGCTAGGAAACACCATATATTTT	CASSSNGATLGNTIYF
TRBV6-5	TRBJ2-7	.	TRBD2	TGTGCCGCAGCTAGCGGGAGATCCCTCTACGAGCAGTACTTC	CAAASGRSLYEQYF
TRBV7-9	TRBJ1-1	.	.	TGTGCCAGCAGCTTAGGGATCACTGAAGCTTTCTTT	CASSLGITEAFF
TRBV27	TRBJ1-6	.	.	TGTGCCAGCAGAGAGGGGTGGACACCTGATATGCACTCCTATAATTCACCCCTCCACTTT	CASREGWTPDMHSYNSPLHF
TRBV10-3	TRBJ2-1	.	.	TGTGCCACTCGTCTTTGGGGGCTCACCGAGCAGTTCTTC	CATRLWGLTEQFF
TRBV27	TRBJ2-7	once	.	TGTGCCAGCAGTTCCGATTCCTACTACGAGCAGTACTTC	CASSSDSYYEQYF
TRBV13	TRBJ2-7	.	TRBD2	TGTGCCAGCAGCTCGGCACTAGCGGGAGTAGACGAGCAGTACTTC	CASSSALAGVDEQYF